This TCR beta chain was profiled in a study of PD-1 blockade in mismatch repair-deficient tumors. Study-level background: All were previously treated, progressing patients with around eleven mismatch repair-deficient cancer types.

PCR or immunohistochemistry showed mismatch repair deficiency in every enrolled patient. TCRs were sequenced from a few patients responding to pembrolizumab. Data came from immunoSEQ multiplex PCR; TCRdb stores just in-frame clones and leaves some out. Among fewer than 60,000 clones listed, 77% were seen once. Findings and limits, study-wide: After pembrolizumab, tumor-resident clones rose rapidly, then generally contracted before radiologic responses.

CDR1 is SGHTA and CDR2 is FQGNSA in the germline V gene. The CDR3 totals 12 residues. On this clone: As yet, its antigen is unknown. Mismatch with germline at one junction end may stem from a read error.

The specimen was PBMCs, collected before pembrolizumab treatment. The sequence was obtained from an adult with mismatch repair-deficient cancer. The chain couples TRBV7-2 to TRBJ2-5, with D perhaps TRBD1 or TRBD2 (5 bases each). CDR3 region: CASSLGDKGRNF. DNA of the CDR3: TGTGCCAGCAGCTTGGGAGACAAGGGGCGAAACTTC. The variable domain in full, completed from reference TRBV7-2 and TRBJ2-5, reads GAGVSQSPSNKVTEKGKDVELRCDPISGHTALYWYRQSLGQGLEFLIYFQGNSAPDKSGLPSDRFSAERTGGSVSTLTIQRTQQEDSAVYLCASSLGDKGRNFGPGTRLLVL.